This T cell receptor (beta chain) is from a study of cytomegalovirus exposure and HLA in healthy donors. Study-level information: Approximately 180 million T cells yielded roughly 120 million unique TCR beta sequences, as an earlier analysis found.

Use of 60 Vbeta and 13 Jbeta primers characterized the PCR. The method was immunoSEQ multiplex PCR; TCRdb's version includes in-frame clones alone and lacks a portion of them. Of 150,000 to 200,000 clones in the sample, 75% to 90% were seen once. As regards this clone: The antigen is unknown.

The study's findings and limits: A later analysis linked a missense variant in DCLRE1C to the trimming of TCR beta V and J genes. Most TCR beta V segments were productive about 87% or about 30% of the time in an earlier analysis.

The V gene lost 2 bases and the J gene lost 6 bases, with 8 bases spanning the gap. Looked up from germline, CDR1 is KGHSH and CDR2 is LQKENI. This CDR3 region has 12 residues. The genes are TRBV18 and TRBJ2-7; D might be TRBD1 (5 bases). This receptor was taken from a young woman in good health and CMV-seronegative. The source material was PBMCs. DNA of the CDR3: TGTGCCAGCTCACCAAGGCAGGGCGAGCAGTACTTC. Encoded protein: CASSPRQGEQYF.